This T cell receptor beta chain was identified in a study of blood T cell repertoires in COVID-19. Study context: Collection of acute and convalescent COVID-19 samples took place in the United States, Italy and Spain.

Original data processing: Amplification of reference gene primers was used by the study to estimate nucleated cell counts. Here immunoSEQ multiplex PCR was the method, and the copy in TCRdb shows in-frame clones only, minus some. V, J and clone size were drawn from that table, and D and trimming were deduced from the DNA. The repertoire holds around 63,000 clones, just over 85% seen once, with approximately 1.2% in the top ten. Trimming removed 0 bases at V and 4 bases at J, with 8 bases between. Germline V gene lookup returns CDR1 SGHRS and CDR2 YFSETQ. The CDR3 spans 14 residues. Sequencing was done on a sample of peripheral blood. This receptor was taken from a woman older than 75 with acute or convalescent COVID-19. V usage is TRBV5-1 and J usage is TRBJ1-3; D is ambiguous. The CDR3 spells CASSLDSPGNTIYF. The CDR3 nucleotides read TGCGCCAGCAGCTTGGACAGTCCGGGAAACACCATATATTTT. The whole variable domain, remainder taken from reference TRBV5-1 and TRBJ1-3, is KAGVTQTPRYLIKTRGQQVTLSCSPISGHRSVSWYQQTPGQGLQFLFEYFSETQRNKGNFPGRFSGRQFSNSRSEMNVSTLELGDSALYLCASSLDSPGNTIYFGEGSWLTVV.